Shown below are 18 T cell receptor beta chains from a single sample sequenced in a study of a mutant IDH1 vaccine in newly diagnosed glioma. Time point: week 35, safety follow-up. Every single dose of the vaccine, 300 ug of mutant IDH1 20-mer peptide, came with topical imiquimod. What these receptors recognize is not known. Produced via immunoSEQ multiplex PCR; TCRdb's table is partial and in-frame only. Of about 74,000 clones in the sample, approximately 86% are singletons; the top ten hold roughly 2%. The sequenced sample was PBMCs, obtained from a glioma patient whose treatment included an IDH1 peptide vaccine. Source of these receptors: a man aged 30 to 39 with glioma.

The V and J genes are TRBV15 and TRBJ1-4; D possibly corresponds to TRBD1 (5 bases). The CDR3 sequence is 15 residues long. V dropped 1 base and J dropped 8 bases, with 14 bases sitting between them. The V gene's germline CDR1 is LNHNV and CDR2 YYDKDF (reference sequence). CDR3 sequence reads: CATSRGTTGREKLFF. The CDR3 nucleotides are TGTGCCACCAGCAGAGGGACAACTGGGCGCGAAAAACTGTTTTTT.

V usage is TRBV4-2 and J usage is TRBJ1-1, with unresolved D. CDR1 is LGHNA and CDR2 is YNFKEQ in the germline V gene. Trimming took 0 bases from V and 0 from J, leaving 14 bases between them. This CDR3 is built from 17 residues. Here the CDR3 reads CASSQDNGEGLNTEAFF. DNA for the CDR3: TGTGCCAGCAGCCAAGATAATGGGGAGGGATTGAACACTGAAGCTTTCTTT.

This clone was observed a few times. V usage is TRBV30 and J usage is TRBJ1-5; no clear D. Germline CDR1 and CDR2: GTSNPN and SVGIG (reference sequence). V was cut by 1 base and J by 3 bases, with 7 bases left in between. The CDR3 has 13 amino acids. CDR3: CAWSGQTNQPQHF. In DNA form, the CDR3 reads TGTGCCTGGAGTGGGCAGACCAATCAGCCCCAGCATTTT.

The sample holds a few counts of this clone. The chain combines TRBV13 with TRBJ1-1; unclear D gene. V was cut by 0 bases and J by 1 base, with 6 bases left in between. Germline V gives CDR1 PRHDT, CDR2 FYEKMQ (reference sequence). This CDR3 spans 14 amino acids. In nucleotides, the CDR3 is TGTGCCAGCAGCTTAGGGGGCAAGAACACTGAAGCTTTCTTT. It specifies CASSLGGKNTEAFF.

The gene calls are TRBV18 and TRBJ1-2, with D unclear. Germline CDR1 reads KGHSH; CDR2 reads LQKENI. Trimming shortened V by 2 bases and J by 6 bases, and 16 bases separated the two germline ends. The CDR3 consists of 15 residues. CDR3 nucleotide sequence: TGTGCCAGCTCACCAAAAGAAAGGGAAGTACATGGCTACACCTTC. Encoded protein: CASSPKEREVHGYTF.

The chain has TRBV9 and TRBJ1-5, with unresolved D. V was cut by 3 bases and J by 3 bases, with 7 bases left in between. CDR1 is SGDLS, CDR2 YYNGEE, per germline. The CDR3 spans 13 residues. The CDR3 is CASSAMDNQPQHF. The CDR3 bases are TGTGCCAGCAGCGCGATGGACAATCAGCCCCAGCATTTT.

This clone has only one observation. CDR3 loop: CASSAGTSGRAAEETQYF. The DNA for the CDR3 is TGTGCCAGCAGCGCCGGGACTAGCGGGAGGGCCGCGGAAGAGACCCAGTACTTC. The gene calls are TRBV11-3 and TRBJ2-5; 16 bases align to TRBD2. This CDR3 spans 18 amino acids. With 5 bases clipped from V and 3 bases from J, the junction kept 9 bases outside the gene matches. The germline V gene encodes CDR1 SGHNT and CDR2 YENEEA.

The chain couples TRBV11-2 to TRBJ2-1; D gene uncertain. This CDR3 spans 11 amino acids. Germline values: CDR1 SGHAT, CDR2 FQNNGV. The V end was cut by 1 base, the J end by 8 bases, with 3 bases between. The CDR3 region is CASSLVDEQFF. The CDR3 DNA reads as TGTGCCAGCAGCTTAGTGGATGAGCAGTTCTTC.

The chain combines TRBV5-1 with TRBJ1-6; possibly TRBD1 for D (5 bases). This CDR3 is 17 amino acids long. Trimming took 0 bases from V and 10 from J, leaving 20 bases between them. CDR1 is SGHRS, CDR2 YFSETQ, per germline. The chain's CDR3 is CASSLGGYPGGRSPLHF. The CDR3 nucleotides read TGCGCCAGCAGCTTGGGAGGTTATCCCGGGGGAAGGTCACCCCTCCACTTT.

The chain couples TRBV14 to TRBJ2-7, with D possibly called TRBD1 or TRBD2 (6 bases each). Germline loops: CDR1 SGHDN, CDR2 FVKESK. V lost 0 bases to trimming and J lost 1 base, with 13 bases between them. The CDR3 extends over 16 amino acids. Here the CDR3 DNA reads TGTGCCAGCAGCCAAGAGTTGACGGGGGCGTCCTACGAGCAGTACTTC. Protein: CASSQELTGASYEQYF. The full variable domain, its missing parts supplied by reference TRBV14 and TRBJ2-7, is EAGVTQFPSHSVIEKGQTVTLRCDPISGHDNLYWYRRVMGKEIKFLLHFVKESKQDESGMPNNRFLAERTGGTYSTLKVQPAELEDSGVYFCASSQELTGASYEQYFGPGTRLTVT.

The V gene is TRBV5-6, the J gene TRBJ1-2, with TRBD1 matching 9 bases. Losses at the gene ends were 4 bases for V and 4 bases for J; bases not matched to a gene: 5. The CDR3 consists of 14 residues. Germline V gene data show CDR1 as SGHDT and CDR2 as YYEEEE. CDR3 DNA: TGTGCCAGCAGCAAGGACAGGGGAAGCTATGGCTACACCTTC. Translated, it gives CASSKDRGSYGYTF.

A word on this clone: The germline gene is not matched at one end of the junction; a read error may be the cause. The rearrangement uses TRBV5-1 and TRBJ2-3, with D unclear. Germline CDR1 is SGHRS and CDR2 is YFSETQ. CDR3 size: 15 residues. The CDR3, as DNA: TGCGCCAGCAGCCTTATGGACGGACGCACTGATACGCAGTATTTT. Translation gives CASSLMDGRTDTQYF.

The rearrangement uses TRBV28 and TRBJ1-5, with a possible D match to TRBD1 (6 bases). The germline V gene has CDR1 MDHEN and CDR2 SYDVKM. Trimming left V 3 bases short and J 3 bases short, with 9 bases between. This CDR3 is built from 14 residues. DNA of the CDR3: TGTGCCAGCAGTTTGGGGGCTATCAATCAGCCCCAGCATTTT. Translation gives CASSLGAINQPQHF.

The rearrangement uses TRBV10-3 and TRBJ2-2; 12 bases are shared with TRBD1. The CDR3 extends over 14 amino acids. V lost 8 bases, J lost 4 bases, and 2 bases stayed unmatched. CDR1 and CDR2 (germline): ENHRY, SYGVKD. The CDR3 region is CAILGQGATGELFF. The CDR3, as DNA: TGTGCCATCCTGGGACAGGGGGCCACCGGGGAGCTGTTTTTT.

The genes are TRBV6-5 and TRBJ2-5; 7 positions agree with TRBD2. Unmatched junction bases numbered 8, after V lost 5 bases and J lost 5 bases. Germline V gene sequence: CDR1 MNHEY, CDR2 SVGAGI. The CDR3 totals 14 residues. Here the CDR3 DNA reads TGTGCCAGCAGTACGAACGGACTAGGGGAGACCCAGTACTTC. It codes for CASSTNGLGETQYF.

Here the CDR3 DNA reads TGTGCCAGCAGTGACCCCGATGGGGGTAACTATGGCTACACCTTC. Protein sequence: CASSDPDGGNYGYTF. This chain joins TRBV6-4 and TRBJ1-2, with a tentative D call TRBD1 (5 bases). The CDR3 totals 15 residues. Trimming shortened V by 2 bases and J by 1 base, and 11 bases separated the two germline ends. CDR1 is MRHNA, CDR2 SNTAGT, per germline.

The chain employs TRBV19 and TRBJ2-3; D gene unclear. Germline V lookup: CDR1 LNHDA, CDR2 SQIVND (reference sequence). CDR3 size: 13 residues. Trimming removed 2 bases from V and 2 bases from J, with 5 bases in between. The CDR3 spells CASSIKVTDTQYF. CDR3 coding DNA: TGTGCCAGTAGTATAAAGGTCACAGATACGCAGTATTTT.

CDR3 DNA sequence: TGTGCCAGCAGCTTAATTACAGGGCCCCAAGAGACCCAGTACTTC. It encodes CASSLITGPQETQYF. V usage is TRBV7-7 and J usage is TRBJ2-5; tentatively, D is TRBD1 (6 bases). The CDR3 is 15 residues long. CDR1 SSHAT and CDR2 FNYEAQ come from the germline V gene (reference sequence). V was cut by 2 bases and J by 1 base, with 11 bases left in between.